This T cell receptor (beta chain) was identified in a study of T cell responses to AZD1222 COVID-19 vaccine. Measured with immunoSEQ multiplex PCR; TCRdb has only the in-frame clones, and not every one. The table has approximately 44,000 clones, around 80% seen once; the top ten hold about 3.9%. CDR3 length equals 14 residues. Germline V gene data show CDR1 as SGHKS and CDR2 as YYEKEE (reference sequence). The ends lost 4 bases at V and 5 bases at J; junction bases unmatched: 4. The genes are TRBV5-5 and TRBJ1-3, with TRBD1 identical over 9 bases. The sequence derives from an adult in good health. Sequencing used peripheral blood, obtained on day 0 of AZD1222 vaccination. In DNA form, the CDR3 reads TGTGCCAGCAGCCCGGGACAGGGCAGAAACACCATATATTTT. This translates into CASSPGQGRNTIYF. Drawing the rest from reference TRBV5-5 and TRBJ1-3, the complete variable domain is DAGVTQSPTHLIKTRGQQVTLRCSPISGHKSVSWYQQVLGQGPQFIFQYYEKEERGRGNFPDRFSARQFPNYSSELNVNALLLGDSALYLCASSPGQGRNTIYFGEGSWLTVV.